Listed below are T cell receptor beta chains from one sample, sequenced in a study of blood T cell repertoires in COVID-19. Sequencing was performed with immunoSEQ multiplex PCR; in TCRdb, only in-frame clones are kept and a portion is missing. This table has over 150,000 clones, 70% to 85% appearing once. The sequenced sample was peripheral blood. Every receptor here comes from a human donor with acute or convalescent COVID-19. The donor label of this sample is uncertain. The CDR3 runs from the conserved cysteine through the conserved F or W. A D gene is named only where the DNA matches it firmly. Size values are once, few and many counts, or a class for expanded clones, and some rows have none.

v_call	cdr3_length	j_call	clone_size	d_call	cdr3_nt	cdr3_aa
TRBV11-3	14	TRBJ2-7	-	-	TGTGCCAGCAGCGAACGGGGTGCGGAGGGCGAGCAGTACTTC	CASSERGAEGEQYF
TRBV4-2	15	TRBJ2-3	-	TRBD2	TGTGCCAGCAGCCAACCAGCGGGAGAAGCAGATACGCAGTATTTT	CASSQPAGEADTQYF
TRBV5-4	16	TRBJ2-1	once	TRBD1	TGTGCCAGCAGCTTACCGGACAGGGGGAACTACAATGAGCAGTTCTTC	CASSLPDRGNYNEQFF
TRBV9	16	TRBJ2-1	-	TRBD1	TGTGCCAGCAGCGTAGGGGCACAGGGGGCGAGCAATGAGCAGTTCTTC	CASSVGAQGASNEQFF
TRBV11-2	12	TRBJ1-3	-	-	TGTGCCAGCAGCATCACAGGAAACACCATATATTTT	CASSITGNTIYF
TRBV6-6	16	TRBJ1-5	-	-	TGTGCCAGCAGTTTTTCAGGATCCTTTAGCAATCAGCCCCAGCATTTT	CASSFSGSFSNQPQHF
TRBV19	14	TRBJ1-2	-	-	TGTGCCAGTAGTATGGCCAGTGCTAACTATGGCTACACCTTC	CASSMASANYGYTF
TRBV27	14	TRBJ1-1	-	-	TGTGCCAGCAGTTTTCGTGTCGGGAACACTGAAGCTTTCTTT	CASSFRVGNTEAFF
TRBV18	15	TRBJ1-3	few	TRBD1	TGTGCCAGCTCACGAGGGACAGACCATGGAAACACCATATATTTT	CASSRGTDHGNTIYF
TRBV7-9	14	TRBJ1-6	-	TRBD1	TGTGCCAGCAGCCGGGACAGCTGGAATTCACCCCTCCACTTT	CASSRDSWNSPLHF
TRBV5-1	15	TRBJ2-3	-	TRBD2	TGCGCCAGCAGACAAACTAGCGGAGCCACAGATACGCAGTATTTT	CASRQTSGATDTQYF
TRBV10-3	12	TRBJ2-7	-	-	TGTGCCGCCAGTACCAACTCCTACGAGCAGTACTTC	CAASTNSYEQYF
TRBV3-1/TRBV3-2	15	TRBJ2-5	-	TRBD2	TGTGCCAGCAGCTTACTAGCGGGAGGGCCCAAGACCCAGTACTTC	CASSLLAGGPKTQYF
TRBV5-1	15	TRBJ2-3	-	TRBD1	TGCGCCAGCAGCCGGGGGACAGGGGGCGCAGATACGCAGTATTTT	CASSRGTGGADTQYF
TRBV5-6	17	TRBJ2-3	-	TRBD2	TGTGCCAGCAGCTTGGGTGGGGCGGGAGCAGGTGCAGATACGCAGTATTTT	CASSLGGAGAGADTQYF
TRBV6-5	13	TRBJ1-6	few	-	TGTGCCAGCAGTTACCCTGCAGGGTCACCCCTCCACTTT	CASSYPAGSPLHF
TRBV7-2	13	TRBJ2-7	-	-	TGTGCCAGCAGCCCAGGAGGGAGATACGAGCAGTACTTC	CASSPGGRYEQYF
TRBV7-3	15	TRBJ1-6	-	-	TGTGCCAGCAGCTTGGGAGTAACTTATAATTCACCCCTCCACTTT	CASSLGVTYNSPLHF
TRBV6-6	14	TRBJ2-7	-	-	TGTGCCAGCAGTTACTCCGGGGTCTCCTACGAGCAGTACTTC	CASSYSGVSYEQYF
TRBV5-1	17	TRBJ2-1	few	TRBD2	TGCGCCAGCAGCTTGGGGGGTAGCGGGAGAGGGTACAATGAGCAGTTCTTC	CASSLGGSGRGYNEQFF
TRBV18	14	TRBJ1-1	-	-	TGTGCCAGCTCACCTGGTCCTATAAACACTGAAGCTTTCTTT	CASSPGPINTEAFF
TRBV15	19	TRBJ2-2	-	TRBD2	TGTGCCACCAGCAGAGATCCAGGAACTAGCGGGAGGGCCTCCGGGGAGCTGTTTTTT	CATSRDPGTSGRASGELFF
TRBV5-1	15	TRBJ2-1	-	-	TGCGCCAGCAGCTTCCCCTTGGGGGGCTACAATGAGCAGTTCTTC	CASSFPLGGYNEQFF
TRBV4-1	16	TRBJ2-7	-	TRBD1	TGCGCCAGCAGCCCTCAGATGGACAGGGCCCGGTACGAGCAGTACTTC	CASSPQMDRARYEQYF
TRBV19	13	TRBJ1-1	-	-	TGTGCCAGTAGCAAATCACAGGGCACTGAAGCTTTCTTT	CASSKSQGTEAFF
TRBV7-2	16	TRBJ2-1	-	TRBD2	TGTGCCAGCAGCTTAGTTTTACTAGCGGGAGCGGCTGAGCAGTTCTTC	CASSLVLLAGAAEQFF
TRBV10-3	13	TRBJ1-2	few	-	TGTGCCATCACCGAGAGAGGCTCGGATGGCTACACCTTC	CAITERGSDGYTF
TRBV27	13	TRBJ1-2	-	-	TGTGCCAGCAGTTTTGGTCAGGGCTATGGCTACACCTTC	CASSFGQGYGYTF
TRBV12-3/TRBV12-4	13	TRBJ2-3	-	-	TGTGCCAGCAGTACCGGCCGGGGGGATACGCAGTATTTT	CASSTGRGDTQYF
TRBV5-6	14	TRBJ1-5	-	-	TGTGCCAGCAGCTTGGGGCGCCAGGGACAGCCCCAGCATTTT	CASSLGRQGQPQHF
TRBV2	15	TRBJ1-2	-	TRBD1	TGTGCCAGCAGAACGACGGGACAGGTGGTCTATGGCTACACCTTC	CASRTTGQVVYGYTF
TRBV10-3	12	TRBJ1-5	-	-	TGTGCCATCAGTCCCCAGACAGGGCCCCAGCATTTT	CAISPQTGPQHF
TRBV6-5	14	TRBJ1-1	-	TRBD1	TGTGCCAGCAGAGTCAGGGGGCCAAACACTGAAGCTTTCTTT	CASRVRGPNTEAFF
TRBV4-2	16	TRBJ1-2	-	-	TGTGCCAGCAGCCAAGAGCATAGGGGCACTAACTATGGCTACACCTTC	CASSQEHRGTNYGYTF
TRBV10-3	14	TRBJ2-2	few	TRBD1	TGTGCCTCCCGGACAGGGGCGGAAGCCGGGGAGCTGTTTTTT	CASRTGAEAGELFF
TRBV12-3/TRBV12-4	13	TRBJ2-4	-	TRBD1	TGTGCCAGCAGCCGGGACAGGCAAAACATTCAGTACTTC	CASSRDRQNIQYF
TRBV9	14	TRBJ2-7	-	-	TGTGCCAGCAGCGTAGCACCCGCGGGGTACGAGCAGTACTTC	CASSVAPAGYEQYF
TRBV3-1/TRBV3-2	15	TRBJ1-4	-	-	TGTGCCAGCAGCCATGGGAGGGAGGCTAATGAAAAACTGTTTTTT	CASSHGREANEKLFF
TRBV18	15	TRBJ2-3	-	-	TGTGCCAGCTCACAAAGCCCCACTAGCACAGATACGCAGTATTTT	CASSQSPTSTDTQYF
TRBV15	16	TRBJ2-1	once	TRBD2	TGTGCCACCACCCCCGGGAGGACCTACTCCTACAATGAGCAGTTCTTC	CATTPGRTYSYNEQFF
TRBV28	14	TRBJ2-2	few	-	TGTGCCAGCAGGCAGGGGATCCCCACCGGGGAGCTGTTTTTT	CASRQGIPTGELFF
TRBV28	14	TRBJ1-4	-	-	TGTGCCAGCAGCGGGGGGGACCGAAACGGGCAACTGTTTTTT	CASSGGDRNGQLFF
TRBV6-1	15	TRBJ1-4	-	-	TGTGCCAGCAGTGAAGTTACAGGGCATAATGAAAAACTGTTTTTT	CASSEVTGHNEKLFF
TRBV9	16	TRBJ2-3	-	TRBD2	TGTGCCAGCAGCGTAGGGGGCGGGAGTCTGACAGATACGCAGTATTTT	CASSVGGGSLTDTQYF
TRBV7-9	14	TRBJ2-7	-	TRBD2	TGTGCCAGCAGCTTTACCGGGACTACCTACGAGCAGTACTTC	CASSFTGTTYEQYF
TRBV7-9	19	TRBJ2-5	-	TRBD2	TGTGCCAGCAGCCCGATAACTAGCGGGAGGGTTAGAGGGCAAGAGACCCAGTACTTC	CASSPITSGRVRGQETQYF
TRBV7-9	15	TRBJ1-4	-	TRBD1	TGTGCCAGCAGCTTTCAGGGGGCCACCGCCTCGGAACTGTTTTTT	CASSFQGATASELFF
TRBV5-4	14	TRBJ2-7	-	-	TGTGCCAGCAGCTGGGGGACGGGGGTGAAGGAGCAGTACTTC	CASSWGTGVKEQYF
TRBV18	14	TRBJ1-4	-	-	TGTGCCAGCTCACCACCGGACTCGTCTGGGAAACTGTTTTTT	CASSPPDSSGKLFF
TRBV19	15	TRBJ2-7	few	-	TGTGCCAGTAGTATAGATTGGCGGGGGCCCTACGAGCAGTACTTC	CASSIDWRGPYEQYF
TRBV29-1	11	TRBJ2-7	-	-	TGCAGCGTCCTGACTCTCTACGAGCAGTACTTC	CSVLTLYEQYF
TRBV12-3/TRBV12-4	13	TRBJ1-1	-	-	TGTGCCAGCAGTTTTAGGGGCGGCACTGAAGCTTTCTTT	CASSFRGGTEAFF
TRBV11-2	14	TRBJ1-1	few	TRBD1	TGTGCCAGCAGCACCCCGACAGGGGGAGCAGAAGCTTTCTTT	CASSTPTGGAEAFF